The present T cell receptor beta chain was sequenced within a study of blood T cells in healthy people across ages. Study-level findings and limits: Without sorted subsets, naive and antigen-experienced compartments could not be conclusively compared.

This clonotype was counted a single time. Antigen unknown. Together with a sample-barcoded 5' primer, a J-beta primer mix was included in a second PCR lasting roughly 6 to 12 cycles. TCRdb processed the 5' RACE reads anew with MiXCR; each CDR3 protein has one entry. Among about 680,000 distinct CDR3 sequences listed, 49% were seen once. Peripheral blood from each donor was collected in a volume of roughly 9.8 milliliters. The ends lost 5 bases at V and 1 base at J; junction bases unmatched: 12. The CDR3 sequence is 19 residues long. From germline, CDR1 is MGHRA and CDR2 YSYEKL. Material: blood. The chain recombines TRBV4-1 with TRBJ2-1; 12 bases fit TRBD2. The receptor comes from a woman aged 60-70 years in good health. CDR3 loop: CASSSPRTTSGSSYNEQFF. The CDR3 coding sequence is TGCGCCAGCAGCTCACCCCGGACGACTAGCGGGAGTTCCTACAATGAGCAGTTCTTC.